These 2 T cell receptor beta chains share one sample of origin, sequenced in a study of human T cells and chemical hapten exposure (dated by TCRdb to the early 2020s). Receptor amplification or capture employed RACE. Data came from a NextSeq 500. TCRdb itself trimmed the public reads at Q25 with fastp, ran MiXCR and retained productive beta chains. Here each entry gathers all rows of one CDR3 protein and keeps the most common genes and DNA. The sample has 80,000 to 100,000 distinct CDR3 sequences on record, approximately 8% of them singletons. Roughly 1.4% of the sample comes from the top ten. The sample's time point, from its label and the paper: patch test 1, 2 weeks after DPC sensitization. The treatment or condition label, as the study defines it: therapeutic diphenylcyclopropenone sensitization with weekly scalp DPC. The starting material was whole blood, obtained in connection with sensitization to the hapten diphenylcyclopropenone (DPC). The receptor source for this set is a woman aged 25 to 39 with alopecia areata. Some clones in this sample may be carry-over from other donors' samples.

There are many counts of this clonotype. The gene calls are TRBV6-1 and TRBJ1-1, with D possibly matching TRBD1 (6 bases). The length of the CDR3 is 14 residues. V dropped 5 bases and J dropped 3 bases, with 13 bases sitting between them. Germline V lookup: CDR1 MNHNS, CDR2 SASEGT. The CDR3 nucleotides read TGTGCCAGCAGTACAGGGTTTACGGACACTGAAGCTTTCTTT. Translating it yields CASSTGFTDTEAFF.

V is TRBV5-1 and J is TRBJ1-2; TRBD1 matches 7 bases. V gave up 0 bases and J gave up 4 bases; unmatched junction bases: 9. CDR3 size: 16 residues. Germline values: CDR1 SGHRS, CDR2 YFSETQ. This CDR3 reads CASSLGLTGKSYGYTF. CDR3 DNA sequence: TGCGCCAGCAGCTTGGGGTTGACAGGGAAGAGCTATGGCTACACCTTC.